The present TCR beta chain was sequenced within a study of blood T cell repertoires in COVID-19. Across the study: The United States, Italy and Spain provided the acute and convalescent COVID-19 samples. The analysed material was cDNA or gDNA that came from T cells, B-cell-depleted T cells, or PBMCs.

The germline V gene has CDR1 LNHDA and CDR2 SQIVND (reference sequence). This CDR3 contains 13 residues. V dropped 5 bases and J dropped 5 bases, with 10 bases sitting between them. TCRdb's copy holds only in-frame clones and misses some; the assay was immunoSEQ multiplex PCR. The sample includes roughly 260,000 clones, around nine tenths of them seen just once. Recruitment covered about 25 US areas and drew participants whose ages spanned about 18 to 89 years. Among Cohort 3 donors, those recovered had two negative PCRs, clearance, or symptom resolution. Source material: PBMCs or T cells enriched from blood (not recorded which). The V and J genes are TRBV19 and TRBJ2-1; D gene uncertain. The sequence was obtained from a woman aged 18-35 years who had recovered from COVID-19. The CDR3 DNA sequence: TGTGCCAGTAGTTATCAAAGAGACAATGAGCAGTTCTTC. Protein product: CASSYQRDNEQFF.